This is a list of T cell receptor beta chains from one sample in a study of T cell responses to AZD1222 COVID-19 vaccine. TCRdb's copy holds only in-frame clones and misses some; the assay was immunoSEQ multiplex PCR. The data contain 45,000 to 55,000 clones, about 80% of them singletons. The sample here was peripheral blood, taken on day 0 of AZD1222 vaccination. These receptors were collected from an adult in good health. The CDR3 runs from the conserved cysteine through the conserved F or W. A D gene is named only where the DNA matches it firmly. Clone size is given for some rows only: seen once, a few or many times, or a class if the clone is expanded.

V	D	size	J	DNA	CDR3
TRBV4-1	NA	NA	TRBJ1-5	TGCGCCAGCAGCCAAGATCCTCGTGGATCCACGATGAATCAGCCCCAGCATTTT	CASSQDPRGSTMNQPQHF
TRBV2	NA	NA	TRBJ1-5	TGTGCCAGCAATGGCGGCCAACAGGGAGGGATTACTAGCAATCAGCCCCAGCATTTT	CASNGGQQGGITSNQPQHF
TRBV5-6	NA	NA	TRBJ2-5	TGTGCCAGCAGCTTGGGGACAGTCCAAGAGACCCAGTACTTC	CASSLGTVQETQYF
TRBV4-1	NA	once	TRBJ2-7	TGCGCCAGCAGCCAAGTTACCGGACCTTCGGTCGGTTACGAGCAGTACTTC	CASSQVTGPSVGYEQYF
TRBV19	NA	NA	TRBJ2-6	TGTGCCAGTATGAGGGAGTCAGGGGCCAACGTCCTGACTTTC	CASMRESGANVLTF
TRBV6-1	NA	NA	TRBJ1-1	TGTGCCAGCAGTGACGGCCCGCTGGGGATGAACACTGAAGCTTTCTTT	CASSDGPLGMNTEAFF
TRBV5-5	TRBD1	NA	TRBJ2-5	TGTGCCAGCAGCTATTACTCTGGACAGGGTGAGACCCAGTACTTC	CASSYYSGQGETQYF
TRBV7-3	NA	NA	TRBJ2-3	TGTGCCAGCAGCTTAACGGCGAGGGGAAGCACAGATACGCAGTATTTT	CASSLTARGSTDTQYF
TRBV2	TRBD2	NA	TRBJ2-7	TGTGCCAGCAGGGATAGCGGGAGTGGCTACGAGCAGTACTTC	CASRDSGSGYEQYF
TRBV3-1/TRBV3-2	NA	NA	TRBJ2-1	TGTGCCAGCAGCCGTCACCCTAGGGGTGACAATGAGCAGTTCTTC	CASSRHPRGDNEQFF
TRBV7-9	TRBD1	NA	TRBJ1-2	TGTGCCAGCAGCTTAGCGGGGGACAGGGACGGCTACACCTTC	CASSLAGDRDGYTF
TRBV30	NA	NA	TRBJ1-5	TGTGCCTGGAGAGGGGGGTTGGGCAATCAGCCCCAGCATTTT	CAWRGGLGNQPQHF
TRBV7-2	TRBD1	NA	TRBJ1-6	TGTGCCAGCAGCTTAGTTGGGACAGGCAATTCACCCCTCCACTTT	CASSLVGTGNSPLHF
TRBV5-8	NA	NA	TRBJ2-7	TGTGCCAGCAGGCAAAGAGCAGCAAGCTCCTACGAGCAGTACTTC	CASRQRAASSYEQYF
TRBV7-3	NA	NA	TRBJ1-1	TGTGCCAGCAGCCTACAGGGAGCCACTGAAGCTTTCTTT	CASSLQGATEAFF
TRBV5-4	TRBD2	NA	TRBJ2-5	TGTGCCAGCAGCTTGGTCGGGACTAGGGTTGGGGAGACCCAGTACTTC	CASSLVGTRVGETQYF
TRBV6-5	NA	NA	TRBJ2-3	TGTGCCAGCTCCGGGACCTTTAACACAGATACGCAGTATTTT	CASSGTFNTDTQYF
TRBV25-1	TRBD1	NA	TRBJ2-7	TGTGCCAGCAGTGAGTCCGGGACAGGGGCCTACGAGCAGTACTTC	CASSESGTGAYEQYF
TRBV5-5	TRBD1	NA	TRBJ1-5	TGTGCCAGCAGACCGGGACAGTATAGCAATCAGCCCCAGCATTTT	CASRPGQYSNQPQHF
TRBV7-2	NA	NA	TRBJ1-3	TGTGCCAGCGGAAGGGCCGAGCGCCCCGGACCTGGAAACACCATATATTTT	CASGRAERPGPGNTIYF
TRBV2	NA	NA	TRBJ1-2	TGTGCCAGCAGTGGGGAGGGGTATGGCTACACCTTC	CASSGEGYGYTF